A single sample is the source of the 5 T cell receptor beta chains below, sequenced in a study of blood T cell repertoires in COVID-19. Measured with immunoSEQ multiplex PCR; TCRdb has only the in-frame clones, and not every one. The sample yields some 200,000 clones, roughly 94% seen once. Specimen: peripheral blood. The receptor source for this set is a man in his thirties or forties with COVID-19, enrolled during active disease.

The chain carries TRBV14 and TRBJ1-6; 9 bases agree with TRBD1. This CDR3 has 15 amino acids. V dropped 4 bases and J dropped 11; count of bases not matched to a gene: 9. Germline values: CDR1 SGHDN, CDR2 FVKESK. CDR3 in amino acids: CASSPAGQGSAPLHF. The CDR3 bases are TGTGCCAGCAGCCCTGCGGGACAGGGATCGGCACCCCTCCACTTT. Together with reference TRBV14 and TRBJ1-6, the CDR3 gives the full variable domain: EAGVTQFPSHSVIEKGQTVTLRCDPISGHDNLYWYRRVMGKEIKFLLHFVKESKQDESGMPNNRFLAERTGGTYSTLKVQPAELEDSGVYFCASSPAGQGSAPLHFGNGTRLTVT.

The chain is built from TRBV5-1 and TRBJ2-5; 8 bases are shared with TRBD1. The V and J ends lost 6 bases and 3 bases, in that order; junction bases with no gene match: 10. The V gene's germline CDR1 is SGHRS and CDR2 YFSETQ. The CDR3 sequence is 15 residues long. The CDR3 here is CASKPTGTGKETQYF. The CDR3 DNA follows: TGCGCCAGCAAACCAACCGGGACAGGTAAAGAGACCCAGTACTTC.

The chain links TRBV29-1 to TRBJ2-7, with TRBD1 matching 12 bases. With 5 bases clipped from V and 9 bases from J, the junction kept 8 bases outside the gene matches. This CDR3 is 13 amino acids long. Per germline, CDR1 SQVTM and CDR2 ANQGSEA. CDR3 loop: CSVFSGTGGPQYF. The CDR3, as DNA: TGCAGCGTTTTCTCCGGGACAGGGGGCCCGCAGTACTTC.

The gene calls are TRBV9 and TRBJ1-2; weak D call: TRBD1 (5 bases). The germline CDR1 and CDR2 sequences are SGDLS and YYNGEE. V was cut by 4 bases and J by 7 bases, with 11 bases left in between. This CDR3 is 12 amino acids long. The CDR3: CASSTPRVGYTF. Here the CDR3 DNA reads TGTGCCAGCAGCACCCCCAGGGTTGGCTACACCTTC. The full variable domain, completed using reference TRBV9 and TRBJ1-2, is DSGVTQTPKHLITATGQRVTLRCSPRSGDLSVYWYQQSLDQGLQFLIQYYNGEERAKGNILERFSAQQFPDLHSELNLSSLELGDSALYFCASSTPRVGYTFGSGTRLTVV.

The chain joins TRBV11-3 to TRBJ2-3; 10 bases are a match to TRBD2. This CDR3 comprises 16 residues. Trimming at V came to 3 bases and at J to 2 bases, leaving 5 bases not matched to a gene. Germline-derived CDR1 and CDR2 are SGHNT and YENEEA. Here the CDR3 DNA reads TGTGCCAGCAGCTTTAGCGGGGGGCAACCCACAGATACGCAGTATTTT. Amino acid sequence: CASSFSGGQPTDTQYF.